Listed here are 18 T cell receptor beta chains from one sample, sequenced in a study of blood T cell repertoires in COVID-19. The repertoire was sequenced with immunoSEQ multiplex PCR; TCRdb's copy has only in-frame clones and lacks some. The profile shows just over 200,000 clones, over 60% of them singletons. Material for sequencing was peripheral blood. These receptors originate from a woman in her 70s with acute or convalescent COVID-19.

The chain couples TRBV18 to TRBJ2-1; D might be TRBD2 (6 bases). Trimming removed 4 bases from V and 6 bases from J, with 10 bases in between. The CDR3 is 13 amino acids. Per the germline V gene, CDR1 is KGHSH and CDR2 is LQKENI. This CDR3 reads CASSLQTSNEQFF. The CDR3 DNA reads TGTGCCAGCTCACTTCAGACTAGCAATGAGCAGTTCTTC.

A single count supports this clone. This chain uses TRBV12-3 or TRBV12-4 with TRBJ1-5, with D perhaps matching TRBD1 (6 bases). V gave up 6 bases and J gave up 4 bases, with 10 bases separating them. CDR3 length equals 13 residues. This CDR3 reads CASSPQGNQPQHF. CDR3 DNA sequence: TGTGCCAGCAGCCCTCAGGGGAATCAGCCCCAGCATTTT.

This chain uses TRBV27 with TRBJ2-7, with 9 bases fitting TRBD1. Germline loops: CDR1 MNHEY, CDR2 SMNVEV (reference sequence). The CDR3 is 18 amino acids. V trimming: 0 bases; J trimming: 0 bases; junction bases outside the gene matches: 9. The CDR3 DNA is TGTGCCAGCAGTTTATCGCTGGGGGGACAGGGACCCTCCTACGAGCAGTACTTC. Encoded protein: CASSLSLGGQGPSYEQYF.

A note on this clone: This sample includes further DNA sequences coding for the same CDR3. The chain is built from TRBV6-5 and TRBJ2-3, with 7 bases fitting TRBD1. J was trimmed by 1 base and V by 6 bases; bases with no gene match: 1. Germline CDR1 and CDR2: MNHEY and SVGAGI. CDR3 size: 13 residues. The CDR3 region is CASRGTGTDTQYF. CDR3 DNA: TGTGCCAGCAGAGGGACAGGCACAGATACGCAGTATTTT.

V usage is TRBV30 and J usage is TRBJ2-3; 7 bases agree with TRBD2. There are 14 residues in the CDR3. Trimming cost V 0 bases and J 4 bases; bases outside gene matches: 4. The V gene's germline CDR1 is GTSNPN and CDR2 SVGIG (reference sequence). The CDR3, as DNA: TGTGCCTGGAGTGTAGGCGGGAGCCCAGATACGCAGTATTTT. Its translation is CAWSVGGSPDTQYF.

The chain couples TRBV30 to TRBJ1-3, with D tentatively TRBD1 (6 bases). V lost 4 bases and J lost 0, with 19 bases in between. Germline values: CDR1 GTSNPN, CDR2 SVGIG (reference sequence). CDR3 length equals 17 residues. The CDR3 is CAWNRAYDLNSGNTIYF. As DNA, the CDR3 is TGTGCCTGGAACAGGGCTTACGACTTAAACTCTGGAAACACCATATATTTT.

The chain links TRBV10-3 to TRBJ2-7, with 8 bases matching TRBD1. The length of the CDR3 is 15 residues. From germline, CDR1 is ENHRY and CDR2 SYGVKD. The trim removed 3 bases at V and 7 bases at J, leaving 11 bases unmatched. DNA for the CDR3: TGTGCCATCAGTGACGGGACAGGCGACTTGCGGGAGCAGTACTTC. It codes for CAISDGTGDLREQYF.

The chain links TRBV7-2 to TRBJ2-1, with 7 bases matching TRBD1. This CDR3 spans 14 amino acids. Germline CDR1 SGHTA, CDR2 FQGNSA. Trimming at V came to 3 bases and at J to 7 bases, leaving 6 bases not matched to a gene. The CDR3 sequence: CASSLDGTVNEQFF. CDR3 in DNA: TGTGCCAGCAGCTTGGATGGGACAGTGAATGAGCAGTTCTTC.

V and J are TRBV19 and TRBJ1-2; 7 positions match TRBD1. CDR1 and CDR2 from the germline V gene are LNHDA and SQIVND (reference sequence). The CDR3 totals 16 residues. The V and J ends lost 2 bases and 4 bases, in that order; junction bases with no gene match: 10. The CDR3 bases are TGTGCCAGTAGTATAACGAGGGGGCCGGACCCCTATGGCTACACCTTC. Its translation is CASSITRGPDPYGYTF.

There are a few counts of this clone. V usage is TRBV28 and J usage is TRBJ2-1; TRBD2 aligns across 10 bases. Trimming took 2 bases from V and 6 from J; bases not matched to a gene: 10. CDR1 MDHEN and CDR2 SYDVKM come from the germline V gene. The CDR3 spans 17 residues. The CDR3 DNA is TGTGCCAGCAGTTTAGTAGCCAGCGGGAGGGGCGGCAATGAGCAGTTCTTC. The encoded protein is CASSLVASGRGGNEQFF.

CDR3 nucleotides: TGTGCCAGCAGTTTATCCGGGAGCACTGAAGCTTTCTTT. As protein: CASSLSGSTEAFF. The rearrangement joins TRBV28 to TRBJ1-1; no clear D. Germline V gene sequence: CDR1 MDHEN, CDR2 SYDVKM. The CDR3 runs to 13 residues. V lost 1 base and J lost 4, with 7 bases in between.

This sequence joins TRBV14 and TRBJ1-2, with no clear D. The germline V gene encodes CDR1 SGHDN and CDR2 FVKESK. CDR3 length equals 14 residues. The V end was cut by 0 bases, the J end by 1 base, with 6 bases between. The chain's CDR3 is CASSQDRFNYGYTF. The CDR3 DNA reads TGTGCCAGCAGCCAAGACAGGTTTAACTATGGCTACACCTTC.

The chain has TRBV3-1 (or the pseudogene TRBV3-2) and TRBJ2-1; 7 bases are a match to TRBD2. CDR3 length equals 14 residues. The trim removed 2 bases at V and 9 bases at J, leaving 7 bases unmatched. CDR1 and CDR2 (germline): LGHDT, YNNKEL (reference sequence). The CDR3 nucleotides are TGTGCCAGCAGCCAATTAGGGAGGGATGGTGAGCAGTTCTTC. Residues: CASSQLGRDGEQFF.

V and J are TRBV9 and TRBJ2-2; TRBD2 aligns across 9 bases. The germline V gene has CDR1 SGDLS and CDR2 YYNGEE. The CDR3 spans 15 residues. Germline trimming cut 2 bases from V and 5 bases from J; bases unmatched to any gene: 4. The CDR3 loop reads CASSVGTSRTGELFF. Here the CDR3 DNA reads TGTGCCAGCAGCGTTGGGACTAGCAGGACCGGGGAGCTGTTTTTT. Using reference TRBV9 and TRBJ2-2 for the parts outside the CDR3, the full variable domain is DSGVTQTPKHLITATGQRVTLRCSPRSGDLSVYWYQQSLDQGLQFLIQYYNGEERAKGNILERFSAQQFPDLHSELNLSSLELGDSALYFCASSVGTSRTGELFFGEGSRLTVL.

This clone was recorded at least ten times. This chain joins TRBV2 and TRBJ2-2; possibly TRBD2 for D (6 bases). There are 16 residues in the CDR3. CDR1 and CDR2 (germline): SNHLY, FYNNEI. With 6 bases removed from V and 4 bases from J, the gap between germline ends came to 18 bases. The DNA for the CDR3 is TGTGCCAGCAGGGGGGGATTTAGCGTCTCCACCGGGGAGCTGTTTTTT. Protein sequence: CASRGGFSVSTGELFF. The variable domain in full, completed from reference TRBV2 and TRBJ2-2, reads EPEVTQTPSHQVTQMGQEVILRCVPISNHLYFYWYRQILGQKVEFLVSFYNNEISEKSEIFDDQFSVERPDGSNFTLKIRSTKLEDSAMYFCASRGGFSVSTGELFFGEGSRLTVL.

V gene TRBV19 combines with J gene TRBJ2-4, with D maybe TRBD2 (5 bases). CDR1 and CDR2 (germline): LNHDA, SQIVND (reference sequence). V lost 8 bases to trimming and J lost 3 bases, with 8 bases between them. The CDR3 totals 12 residues. The CDR3 DNA is TGTGCCAGTTCCCGGGGCAAAAACATTCAGTACTTC. Encoded protein: CASSRGKNIQYF.

The CDR3 sequence: CASSEDRDQETQYF. The CDR3 coding sequence is TGTGCCAGCAGTGAAGACAGGGACCAAGAGACCCAGTACTTC. The chain joins TRBV27 to TRBJ2-5, with 7 bases aligning to TRBD1. After removal of 5 bases from V and 0 bases from J, the junction contained 3 bases not matched to a gene. The CDR3 totals 14 residues. Germline CDR1 is MNHEY and CDR2 is SMNVEV (reference sequence).

V gene TRBV28 combines with J gene TRBJ1-1, with TRBD1 identical over 7 bases. J gave up 2 bases and V 5 bases, and 8 bases lay outside the gene matches. Germline CDR1 MDHEN, CDR2 SYDVKM. The CDR3 runs to 15 residues. The CDR3 is CASSTGTAINTEAFF. The CDR3 nucleotides read TGTGCCAGCAGTACCGGGACAGCAATTAACACTGAAGCTTTCTTT.